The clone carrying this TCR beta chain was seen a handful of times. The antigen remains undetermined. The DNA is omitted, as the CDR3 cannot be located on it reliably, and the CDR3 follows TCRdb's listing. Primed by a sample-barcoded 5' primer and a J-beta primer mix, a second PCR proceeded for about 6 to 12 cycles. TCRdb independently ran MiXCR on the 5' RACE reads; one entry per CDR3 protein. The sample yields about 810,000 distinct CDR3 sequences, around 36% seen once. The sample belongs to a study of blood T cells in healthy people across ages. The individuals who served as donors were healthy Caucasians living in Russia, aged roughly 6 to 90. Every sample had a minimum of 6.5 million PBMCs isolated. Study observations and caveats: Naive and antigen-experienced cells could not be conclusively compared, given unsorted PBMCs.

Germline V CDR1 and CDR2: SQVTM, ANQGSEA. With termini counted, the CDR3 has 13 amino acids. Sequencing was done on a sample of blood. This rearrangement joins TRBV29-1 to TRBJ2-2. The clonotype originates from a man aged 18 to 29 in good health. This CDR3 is CSVETLRAGELFF.